These T cell receptor beta chains were read from a single sample in a study of cytomegalovirus exposure and HLA in healthy donors. TCRdb's table, derived via immunoSEQ multiplex PCR, lists solely in-frame clones and lacks some. The sample consists of roughly 130,000 clones, 75% to 85% of them appearing once. Sequencing was carried out using PBMCs. These receptors were collected from a woman aged 18-29 years in good health and CMV-seropositive. CDR3s include the opening cysteine and the closing phenylalanine or tryptophan. The D gene is left open where the match is weak. Not every row has a clone size; where given, it reads once, few, many or a size class.

V gene	D gene	J gene	clone size	CDR3 protein	CDR3 DNA
TRBV18	TRBD2	TRBJ2-2	.	CASSPRTSGGAVDTGELFF	TGTGCCAGCTCACCGAGGACTAGCGGGGGGGCCGTGGACACCGGGGAGCTGTTTTTT
TRBV9	.	TRBJ1-1	once	CASSVGSGTEAFF	TGTGCCAGCAGCGTAGGGTCCGGTACTGAAGCTTTCTTT
TRBV27	.	TRBJ2-2	.	CASSLAVSNTGELFF	TGTGCCAGCAGTTTGGCGGTTTCGAACACCGGGGAGCTGTTTTTT
TRBV11-2	TRBD1	TRBJ2-2	.	CASSSTGANTGELFF	TGTGCCAGCAGCTCAACAGGGGCGAACACCGGGGAGCTGTTTTTT
TRBV5-1	.	TRBJ1-6	.	CASSSSLSSYNSPLHF	TGCGCCAGCAGCTCCTCTCTCAGCTCCTATAATTCACCCCTCCACTTT
TRBV10-3	.	TRBJ2-7	.	CAISGVKGPHGGEQYF	TGTGCCATCAGTGGGGTCAAGGGGCCCCACGGTGGCGAGCAGTACTTC
TRBV5-1	TRBD2	TRBJ2-3	.	CASSLGTSGGAKDTQYF	TGCGCCAGCAGCTTGGGGACTAGCGGGGGGGCGAAAGATACGCAGTATTTT
TRBV19	.	TRBJ2-1	.	CASSIVYSNEQFF	TGTGCCAGTAGTATAGTGTACAGCAATGAGCAGTTCTTC
TRBV11-1	.	TRBJ2-3	.	CASSATEDTQYF	TGTGCCAGCAGCGCTACAGAAGATACGCAGTATTTT
TRBV14	.	TRBJ2-5	.	CASSPRVRETQYF	TGTGCCAGCAGCCCCAGGGTGAGAGAGACCCAGTACTTC
TRBV7-2	.	TRBJ1-2	.	CASSYAQRGYTF	TGTGCCAGCAGCTACGCGCAGCGTGGCTACACCTTC
TRBV28	.	TRBJ2-1	.	CASSPGGYDEQFF	TGTGCCAGCAGTCCCGGGGGATACGATGAGCAGTTCTTC
TRBV4-2	.	TRBJ1-3	.	CASTRDRSDGRAIYF	TGTGCCAGCACCCGAGACAGGTCGGATGGTCGCGCCATATATTTT
TRBV12-5	TRBD1	TRBJ1-5	.	CASGLATGGRNQPQHF	TGTGCTAGTGGTTTGGCGACAGGGGGAAGAAATCAGCCCCAGCATTTT
TRBV29-1	.	TRBJ2-4	few	CSVARENIQYF	TGCAGCGTGGCGAGGGAGAACATTCAGTACTTC
TRBV4-2	.	TRBJ1-1	.	CASSREKTGSTAFF	TGTGCCAGCAGCCGGGAGAAAACAGGGTCCACGGCTTTCTTT
TRBV5-1	.	TRBJ2-3	.	CASSLVSGETDTQYF	TGCGCCAGCAGCTTGGTTTCAGGGGAGACAGATACGCAGTATTTT
TRBV2	.	TRBJ2-1	.	CASSVVRYNEQFF	TGTGCCAGCAGTGTGGTCAGATACAATGAGCAGTTCTTC
TRBV7-9	.	TRBJ2-1	.	CASSGGTAHNEQFF	TGTGCCAGCAGCGGAGGGACGGCTCACAATGAGCAGTTCTTC
TRBV15	TRBD2	TRBJ2-1	.	CATSIAGGLNEQFF	TGTGCCACCAGCATAGCGGGGGGGTTAAATGAGCAGTTCTTC
TRBV2	TRBD1	TRBJ1-1	.	CASSRTGQGFTEAFF	TGTGCCAGCAGCAGAACAGGACAGGGGTTCACTGAAGCTTTCTTT
TRBV7-3	.	TRBJ2-5	once	CASSFGPQGETQYF	TGTGCCAGCAGCTTTGGGCCCCAGGGAGAGACCCAGTACTTC
TRBV25-1	.	TRBJ1-6	.	CASSESGGTSPLHF	TGTGCCAGCAGTGAATCCGGGGGGACCTCACCCCTCCACTTT
TRBV9	TRBD2	TRBJ2-3	.	CASSVDGSGGATDTQYF	TGTGCCAGCAGCGTAGATGGTAGCGGGGGGGCAACAGATACGCAGTATTTT
TRBV5-1	TRBD1	TRBJ2-1	.	CASSFGQGNEQFF	TGCGCCAGCAGCTTCGGACAGGGGAATGAGCAGTTCTTC
TRBV5-1	.	TRBJ2-7	few	CASSLGRGYSYEQYF	TGCGCCAGCAGCTTGGGTCGGGGATACTCCTACGAGCAGTACTTC
TRBV6-6	TRBD1	TRBJ1-2	.	CASSYWKQGQGYTF	TGTGCCAGCAGTTACTGGAAACAGGGGCAAGGCTACACCTTC
TRBV20-1	.	TRBJ1-2	.	CSAPRDGYTF	TGCAGTGCTCCGAGGGATGGCTACACCTTC
TRBV11-2	TRBD2	TRBJ2-2	.	CASSYQLAGGRTGELFF	TGTGCCAGCAGCTATCAACTAGCGGGGGGACGCACCGGGGAGCTGTTTTTT
TRBV29-1	.	TRBJ2-1	.	CSVWAIYNEQFF	TGCAGCGTTTGGGCCATCTACAATGAGCAGTTCTTC
TRBV15	.	TRBJ1-4	.	CATSKQGNQNEKLFF	TGTGCCACCAGCAAGCAGGGGAACCAAAATGAAAAACTGTTTTTT
TRBV6-5	TRBD2	TRBJ2-2	.	CASSSQWGGTGELFF	TGTGCCAGCAGTTCCCAGTGGGGGGGCACCGGGGAGCTGTTTTTT
TRBV19	.	TRBJ1-5	.	CASSIEGTSNQPQHF	TGTGCCAGTAGTATAGAGGGGACATCCAATCAGCCCCAGCATTTT
TRBV4-1	.	TRBJ1-5	.	CASSLIGGLSNQPQHF	TGCGCCAGCAGCCTCATCGGGGGTCTGAGCAATCAGCCCCAGCATTTT
TRBV6-5	.	TRBJ1-2	.	CASSSTGSGYTF	TGTGCCAGCAGTTCCACAGGGAGCGGCTACACCTTC
TRBV2	TRBD1	TRBJ1-1	once	CASKDRTNTEAFF	TGTGCCAGCAAGGACAGGACGAACACTGAAGCTTTCTTT
TRBV5-4	TRBD1	TRBJ1-2	.	CASSFTGETNYGYTF	TGTGCCAGCAGCTTCACAGGGGAAACAAACTATGGCTACACCTTC
TRBV10-2	.	TRBJ1-1	.	CASSEVGGTEAFF	TGCGCCAGCAGTGAGGTGGGGGGCACTGAAGCTTTCTTT
TRBV21-1	.	TRBJ2-7	.	CASRRGTGCRGEQYF	TGTGCCAGCAGAAGAGGTACAGGGTGTAGAGGCGAGCAGTACTTC
TRBV18	.	TRBJ2-1	.	CASSPPSQGTNEQFF	TGTGCCAGCTCACCACCCAGCCAGGGGACCAATGAGCAGTTCTTC
TRBV7-9	.	TRBJ1-1	.	CASSLRDSFNTEAFF	TGTGCCAGCAGCCTCCGGGACTCTTTTAACACTGAAGCTTTCTTT
TRBV18	.	TRBJ2-5	.	CASSPGVIGETQYF	TGTGCCAGCTCACCGGGCGTCATCGGAGAGACCCAGTACTTC
TRBV21-1	.	TRBJ1-5	.	CASSKGRRSNQPQHF	TGTGCCAGCAGCAAGGGGAGGAGGAGCAATCAGCCCCAGCATTTT
TRBV6-6	TRBD1	TRBJ2-3	.	CASSRQGGTDTQYF	TGTGCCAGCTCGCGACAGGGGGGAACAGATACGCAGTATTTT
TRBV9	TRBD1	TRBJ1-1	.	CASSVLTTGEQVNTEAFF	TGTGCCAGCAGCGTACTTACTACAGGGGAGCAAGTTAACACTGAAGCTTTCTTT
TRBV27	TRBD2	TRBJ2-5	.	CASSFGGGAETQYF	TGTGCCAGCAGTTTCGGCGGGGGGGCGGAGACCCAGTACTTC
TRBV25-1	.	TRBJ2-5	.	CASRDGSIETQYF	TGTGCCAGCAGGGACGGGAGTATAGAGACCCAGTACTTC
TRBV9	TRBD2	TRBJ2-7	.	CASSASTSGTWEQYF	TGTGCCAGCAGTGCCTCGACTAGCGGCACTTGGGAGCAGTACTTC
TRBV30	.	TRBJ1-2	.	CAWSVGGALYGYTF	TGTGCCTGGAGTGTAGGTGGGGCATTATATGGCTACACCTTC
TRBV2	.	TRBJ2-7	.	CAHRGGGPSYEQYF	TGTGCCCACCGGGGAGGGGGGCCCTCCTACGAGCAGTACTTC
TRBV29-1	TRBD1	TRBJ1-4	.	CSVEGDSATNEKLFF	TGCAGCGTTGAAGGGGACAGCGCAACTAATGAAAAACTGTTTTTT
TRBV6-5	TRBD1	TRBJ2-7	.	CASRPRGQGAYEQYF	TGTGCCAGCAGACCGAGGGGACAGGGCGCCTACGAGCAGTACTTC
TRBV15	.	TRBJ2-1	.	CATSRDKPWRHEQFF	TGTGCCACCAGCAGAGATAAGCCGTGGAGACATGAGCAGTTCTTC
TRBV5-5	TRBD1	TRBJ1-4	.	CASAYMGQTNEKLFF	TGTGCCAGCGCCTACATGGGACAGACTAATGAAAAACTGTTTTTT
TRBV5-4	.	TRBJ2-3	once	CASSLTGTDTQYF	TGTGCCAGCAGCTTAACAGGCACAGATACGCAGTATTTT
TRBV29-1	TRBD1	TRBJ2-2	.	CSVEDGDRGNSGELFF	TGCAGCGTTGAAGATGGGGACAGGGGAAATTCCGGGGAGCTGTTTTTT
TRBV29-1	TRBD1	TRBJ2-3	.	CSVGTRGPTDTQYF	TGCAGCGTTGGTACCAGGGGGCCCACAGATACGCAGTATTTT